Reported below is one TCR beta chain. Its specific antigen is unknown. No base quality information exists; no much larger clone differs at one position. The data originate from a study of radiotherapy plus CTLA-4 blockade in lung cancer (dated by TCRdb to 2016 to 2018). Regarding the research as a whole: Among the enrolled patients, roughly 19% had an objective response, and about 29% reached disease control. What the work shows at the level of the full study, not this receptor alone: After treatment with radiotherapy and ipilimumab, TCR clones that originated in tumors expanded in peripheral blood. Early dynamic changes in blood T cell clones, together with increased serum interferon-beta after radiation, were reported as the strongest predictors of response.

In this study, focal radiation therapy paired with CTLA-4 blockade (ipilimumab) was tested in patients who had chemo-refractory metastatic non-small-cell lung cancer. Libraries were prepared through the immunoSEQ multiplex PCR assay. TCRdb's version of the immuneACCESS table is confined to in-frame rearrangements and falls short of the full clone set. An unresolved V gene accounts for under half of the shortfall where checked; the remainder is of unknown origin. The table for this sample lists about 90,000 clones; over 80% of them were counted only once. Just over 14% of the sample rests with the top ten. The CDR3 spans 13 residues, from the cysteine through the phenylalanine. The kept DNA is CDR3 alone, 39 bases in frame from the first base. CDR1 MNHNY and CDR2 SVGAGI were looked up in the germline V gene (reference sequence). V drops 0 bases and J drops 5 bases, leaving 8 bases in between.

This specimen was peripheral blood, taken from a patient treated with radiotherapy plus ipilimumab. The receptor comes from a human donor with non-small cell lung cancer that progressed on radiotherapy plus ipilimumab. The chain is assembled from TRBV6-6 and TRBJ2-7; no D gene is confidently identified. The CDR3 reads as follows: CASSYSRTHEQYF. The nucleotide sequence reads as follows: TGTGCCAGCAGTTACTCGAGAACCCACGAGCAGTACTTC.